These T cell receptor beta chains were read from a single sample in a study of identical twins. In TCRdb, the 5' RACE reads were re-called with MiXCR into one record per CDR3 protein. The data show approximately 700,000 distinct CDR3 sequences, about 18% seen once. These records were also assigned to another study, of T cells expressing NK-cell markers.

Material: PBMCs. Receptors were obtained from a woman aged 18 to 35 in good health. Each CDR3 is given with its conserved first and last residue. The order of the fields is clone size, V gene, J gene, D gene, CDR3 protein, CDR3 DNA. The D gene is left open where the match is weak. Part of the rows lack a size; the others show once, few, many or a class for expanded clones.

size: few
V: TRBV10-2
J: TRBJ2-3
D: NA
CDR3: CASSELEVTQYF
DNA: TGCGCCAGCAGTGAGTTGGAGGTCACGCAGTATTTT

size: NA
V: TRBV7-2
J: TRBJ2-6
D: NA
CDR3: CASILYSGANVLTF
DNA: TGTGCCAGCATCCTGTACTCTGGGGCCAACGTCCTGACTTTC

size: few
V: TRBV20-1
J: TRBJ2-2
D: NA
CDR3: CSARDTSPGELFF
DNA: TGCAGTGCTAGAGATACGAGTCCCGGGGAGCTGTTTTTT

size: few
V: TRBV5-5
J: TRBJ1-1
D: NA
CDR3: CASSLGGGLLNTEAFF
DNA: TGTGCCAGCAGCTTGGGAGGGGGACTCTTGAACACTGAAGCTTTCTTT

size: NA
V: TRBV20-1
J: TRBJ2-7
D: TRBD2
CDR3: CSARDNRGGLEQYF
DNA: TGCAGTGCTAGAGATAACCGGGGGGGCCTAGAGCAGTACTTC

size: many
V: TRBV20-1
J: TRBJ2-3
D: TRBD1
CDR3: CSASQRQGRSTDTQYF
DNA: TGCAGTGCTAGCCAACGACAGGGGAGAAGCACAGATACGCAGTATTTT

size: once
V: TRBV2
J: TRBJ2-1
D: NA
CDR3: CASSGEFAGEQFF
DNA: TGTGCCAGCAGCGGGGAATTTGCCGGTGAGCAGTTCTTC

size: NA
V: TRBV20-1
J: TRBJ1-2
D: TRBD1
CDR3: CSAGRDRRGYTF
DNA: TGCAGTGCTGGCCGGGACAGACGGGGCTACACCTTC

size: NA
V: TRBV24-1
J: TRBJ2-3
D: TRBD2
CDR3: CATSFAGGRDTQYF
DNA: TGTGCCACCAGTTTCGCGGGGGGGCGAGATACGCAGTATTTT

size: NA
V: TRBV5-1
J: TRBJ2-3
D: NA
CDR3: CASSLVARETDTQYF
DNA: TGCGCCAGCAGCTTGGTGGCCAGGGAGACAGATACGCAGTATTTT

size: few
V: TRBV29-1
J: TRBJ1-1
D: NA
CDR3: CSAFWGPVTEAFF
DNA: TGCAGCGCGTTTTGGGGTCCTGTCACTGAAGCTTTCTTT

size: few
V: TRBV20-1
J: TRBJ2-7
D: NA
CDR3: CSAPSHYEQYF
DNA: TGCAGTGCTCCTAGTCACTACGAGCAGTACTTC

size: NA
V: TRBV5-5
J: TRBJ1-5
D: NA
CDR3: CASSLSGTGNQPQHF
DNA: TGTGCCAGCAGCTTGTCGGGTACTGGCAATCAGCCCCAGCATTTT

size: few
V: TRBV30
J: TRBJ2-7
D: TRBD2
CDR3: CAQGLAGVEQYF
DNA: TGTGCCCAGGGACTAGCGGGAGTAGAGCAGTACTTC

size: few
V: TRBV12-3/TRBV12-4
J: TRBJ2-3
D: TRBD2
CDR3: CATTRTSGGTDTQYF
DNA: TGTGCCACCACGCGGACTAGCGGGGGGACAGATACGCAGTATTTT

size: few
V: TRBV10-2
J: TRBJ2-3
D: TRBD2
CDR3: CASYTSESTDTQYF
DNA: TGCGCCAGCTATACTAGCGAAAGCACAGATACGCAGTATTTT

size: NA
V: TRBV27
J: TRBJ2-2
D: TRBD1
CDR3: CASRILQGGVTGELFF
DNA: TGTGCCAGCAGGATCTTACAGGGGGGAGTCACCGGGGAGCTGTTTTTT